A selection of T cell receptor beta chains follows, all from one sample in a study of blood T cells in healthy people across ages. TCRdb fed the 5' RACE reads into MiXCR, producing one record per CDR3 protein. In the table there are 920,000 or so distinct CDR3 sequences, 45% of which are singletons. Sequenced input: blood. All receptors come from a woman aged 55-70 years in good health. CDR3s include the opening cysteine and the closing phenylalanine or tryptophan.

len: 14
j_gene: TRBJ2-3
v_gene: TRBV29-1
CDR3aa: CSVDTVLGADTQYF

len: 14
j_gene: TRBJ2-7
v_gene: TRBV13
CDR3aa: CASSLSSPGYEQYF

len: 14
j_gene: TRBJ2-1
v_gene: TRBV20-1
CDR3aa: CSANSGRALGEQFF

len: 18
j_gene: TRBJ2-7
v_gene: TRBV4-2
CDR3aa: CAGSQDLPGQGMVYEQYF

len: 16
j_gene: .
v_gene: TRBV9
CDR3aa: CASSPSRQVHTYEQYF

len: 12
j_gene: TRBJ1-6
v_gene: TRBV6-6
CDR3aa: CASSRHISPLHF

len: 14
j_gene: TRBJ2-5
v_gene: TRBV29-1
CDR3aa: CSVGGGLGRETQYF

len: 11
j_gene: TRBJ2-1
v_gene: TRBV6-5
CDR3aa: CASSTTGEQFF

len: 14
j_gene: TRBJ1-1
v_gene: TRBV6-6
CDR3aa: CASSYSVSGSEAFF

len: 13
j_gene: TRBJ2-7
v_gene: TRBV28
CDR3aa: CASSLAPTNEQYF

len: 16
j_gene: TRBJ2-1
v_gene: TRBV27
CDR3aa: CASSSRGVGKHNEQFF

len: 15
j_gene: TRBJ1-5
v_gene: TRBV27
CDR3aa: CASSPGPRENQPQHF

len: 16
j_gene: TRBJ2-3
v_gene: TRBV12-3/TRBV12-4
CDR3aa: CASSQGNRDTPDTQYF

len: 13
j_gene: TRBJ2-7
v_gene: TRBV2
CDR3aa: CASSEAATYEQYF

len: 11
j_gene: TRBJ2-5
v_gene: TRBV29-1
CDR3aa: CSAHRGDKQYF

len: 16
j_gene: TRBJ2-7
v_gene: TRBV4-2
CDR3aa: CASSQDGAGRLSEQYF

len: 12
j_gene: TRBJ2-1
v_gene: TRBV29-1
CDR3aa: CSVDPSGNEQFF

len: 14
j_gene: TRBJ2-7
v_gene: TRBV21-1
CDR3aa: CASSNAQSSYEQYF

len: 13
j_gene: TRBJ2-5
v_gene: TRBV9
CDR3aa: CASSVDPSEAQYF

len: 13
j_gene: TRBJ2-7
v_gene: TRBV4-1
CDR3aa: CASSQVRRVEQYF

len: 18
j_gene: TRBJ2-7
v_gene: TRBV6-2/TRBV6-3
CDR3aa: CATESGPRAASVFYEQYF

len: 13
j_gene: TRBJ1-4
v_gene: TRBV20-1
CDR3aa: CSVQGQGDEKLFF

len: 14
j_gene: TRBJ2-3
v_gene: TRBV7-6
CDR3aa: CASSLRAGADTQYF

len: 14
j_gene: .
v_gene: TRBV7-9
CDR3aa: CASSAERAAYEQYF

len: 15
j_gene: TRBJ1-4
v_gene: TRBV4-2
CDR3aa: CASSQDSNGNEKLFF

len: 16
j_gene: TRBJ2-7
v_gene: TRBV7-9
CDR3aa: CASSPTGGTGGNEQYF

len: 15
j_gene: TRBJ2-5
v_gene: TRBV20-1
CDR3aa: CSARDAEGGRETQYF

len: 14
j_gene: TRBJ2-1
v_gene: TRBV5-6
CDR3aa: CASSLGPNYNEQFF

len: 14
j_gene: TRBJ2-5
v_gene: TRBV7-8
CDR3aa: CASSTLGIKETQYF

len: 17
j_gene: TRBJ1-1
v_gene: TRBV4-1
CDR3aa: CASSPNSGGSMNTEAFF

len: 14
j_gene: TRBJ2-3
v_gene: TRBV20-1
CDR3aa: CSARGTARTDTQYF

len: 16
j_gene: TRBJ2-5
v_gene: TRBV29-1
CDR3aa: CSVEIPTSLPSETQYF

len: 17
j_gene: TRBJ2-3
v_gene: TRBV4-2
CDR3aa: CASNQDGTSGSTDPQYF

len: 15
j_gene: TRBJ2-7
v_gene: TRBV2
CDR3aa: CASSDRTGLSYEQYF

len: 13
j_gene: TRBJ1-5
v_gene: TRBV20-1
CDR3aa: CSAKGQGVQPQHF

len: 14
j_gene: TRBJ2-1
v_gene: TRBV4-2
CDR3aa: CASSPLGQGNEQFF

len: 15
j_gene: TRBJ2-7
v_gene: TRBV12-3/TRBV12-4
CDR3aa: CASRSGGTGDYEQYF

len: 15
j_gene: TRBJ1-1
v_gene: TRBV29-1
CDR3aa: CSVESRVLMNTEAFF

len: 15
j_gene: TRBJ2-7
v_gene: TRBV14
CDR3aa: CASSASGRAPYEQYF

len: 16
j_gene: TRBJ2-3
v_gene: TRBV4-2
CDR3aa: CASSQVSTSEADTQYF

len: 14
j_gene: TRBJ2-1
v_gene: TRBV2
CDR3aa: CASSAFQGSNEQFF

len: 18
j_gene: TRBJ2-5
v_gene: TRBV18
CDR3aa: CASSPRTSGRAYQETQYF

len: 15
j_gene: TRBJ2-7
v_gene: TRBV3-1
CDR3aa: CASSQLSSSTYEQYF

len: 14
j_gene: TRBJ1-5
v_gene: TRBV12-3/TRBV12-4
CDR3aa: CASSLWGPSQPQHF

len: 12
j_gene: TRBJ2-3
v_gene: TRBV5-6
CDR3aa: CASTQGADTQYF

len: 15
j_gene: TRBJ2-1
v_gene: TRBV20-1
CDR3aa: CSAHERLARGNEQFF

len: 15
j_gene: TRBJ2-7
v_gene: TRBV2
CDR3aa: CASSVGVGVSYEQYF

len: 14
j_gene: TRBJ2-1
v_gene: TRBV7-7
CDR3aa: CASSAPGQGNEQFF

len: 14
j_gene: TRBJ2-7
v_gene: TRBV27
CDR3aa: CASSFGTGAYEQYF

len: 14
j_gene: TRBJ2-1
v_gene: TRBV6-6
CDR3aa: CASSYGGFDNEQFF

len: 17
j_gene: TRBJ2-1
v_gene: TRBV4-1
CDR3aa: CASSQDFAESSYNEQFF

len: 18
j_gene: TRBJ1-5
v_gene: TRBV7-8
CDR3aa: CASSFRPGTAYSNQPQHF

len: 15
j_gene: TRBJ1-4
v_gene: TRBV27
CDR3aa: CASSLLTGPNEKLFF

len: 15
j_gene: TRBJ2-1
v_gene: TRBV4-1
CDR3aa: CASSQVGSGSYEQFF

len: 13
j_gene: TRBJ1-1
v_gene: TRBV29-1
CDR3aa: CSVEGGVGAKAFF

len: 13
j_gene: TRBJ1-1
v_gene: TRBV20-1
CDR3aa: CSALTGTGTEAFF

len: 16
j_gene: TRBJ2-5
v_gene: TRBV4-1
CDR3aa: CASSLSPQGFTETQYF